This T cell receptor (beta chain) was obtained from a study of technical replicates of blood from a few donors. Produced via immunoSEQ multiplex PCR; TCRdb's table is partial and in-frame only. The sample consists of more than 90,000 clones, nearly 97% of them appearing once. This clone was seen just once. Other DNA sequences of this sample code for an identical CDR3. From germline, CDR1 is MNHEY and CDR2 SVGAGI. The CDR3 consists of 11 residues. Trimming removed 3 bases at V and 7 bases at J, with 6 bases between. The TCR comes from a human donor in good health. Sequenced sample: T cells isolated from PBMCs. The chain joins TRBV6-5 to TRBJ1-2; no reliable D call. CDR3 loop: CASSYGGGYTF. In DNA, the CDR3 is TGTGCCAGCAGTTATGGCGGTGGCTACACCTTC.